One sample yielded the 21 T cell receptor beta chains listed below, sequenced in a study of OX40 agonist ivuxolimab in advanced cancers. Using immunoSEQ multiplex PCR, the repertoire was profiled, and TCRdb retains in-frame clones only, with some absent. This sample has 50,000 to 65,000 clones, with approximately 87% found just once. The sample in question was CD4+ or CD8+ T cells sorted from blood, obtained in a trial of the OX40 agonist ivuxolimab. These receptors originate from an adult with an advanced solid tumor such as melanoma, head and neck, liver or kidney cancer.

The CDR3 region is CASSLDERREQYF. CDR3 in DNA: TGTGCCAGCAGCTTAGATGAGCGGAGAGAGCAGTACTTC. The genes are TRBV7-2 and TRBJ2-7; D is perhaps TRBD2 (5 bases). This CDR3 is 13 amino acids long. V dropped 1 base and J dropped 7 bases, with 11 bases sitting between them. Per germline, CDR1 SGHTA and CDR2 FQGNSA.

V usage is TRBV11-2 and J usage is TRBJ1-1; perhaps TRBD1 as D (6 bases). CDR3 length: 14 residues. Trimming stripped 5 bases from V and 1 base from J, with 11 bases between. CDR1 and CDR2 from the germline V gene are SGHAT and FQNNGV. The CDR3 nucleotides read TGTGCCAGCAGCAACAGGGTGGCGAACACTGAAGCTTTCTTT. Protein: CASSNRVANTEAFF.

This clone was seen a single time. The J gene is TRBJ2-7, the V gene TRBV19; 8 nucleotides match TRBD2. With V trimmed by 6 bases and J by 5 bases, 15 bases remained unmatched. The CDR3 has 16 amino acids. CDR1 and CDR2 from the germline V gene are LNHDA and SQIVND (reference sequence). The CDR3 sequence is CASSPTSGGRIHEQYF. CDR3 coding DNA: TGTGCCAGTAGCCCAACCTCGGGGGGGCGCATCCACGAGCAGTACTTC.

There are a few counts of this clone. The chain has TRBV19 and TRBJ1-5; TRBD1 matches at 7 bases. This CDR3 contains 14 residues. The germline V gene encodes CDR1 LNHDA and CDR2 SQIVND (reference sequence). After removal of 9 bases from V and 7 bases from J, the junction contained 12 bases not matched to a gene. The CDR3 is CASLSRGLGQPQHF. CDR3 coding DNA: TGTGCCAGCCTATCGAGGGGGCTTGGGCAGCCCCAGCATTTT.

The CDR3 nucleotides read TGCAGCGTTGGAAGTCCAAGAGGGGAGCAGTTCTTC. Protein product: CSVGSPRGEQFF. The chain combines TRBV29-1 with TRBJ2-1, with a weak D call TRBD2 (5 bases). Trimming left V 4 bases short and J 10 bases short, with 14 bases between. This CDR3 is built from 12 residues. Per germline, CDR1 SQVTM and CDR2 ANQGSEA.

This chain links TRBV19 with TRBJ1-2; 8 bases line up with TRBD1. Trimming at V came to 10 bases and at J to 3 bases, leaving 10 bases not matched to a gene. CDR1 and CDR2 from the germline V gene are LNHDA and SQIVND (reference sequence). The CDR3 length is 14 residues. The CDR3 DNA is TGTGCCACTTACGACAGGGGCGGTGACTATGGCTACACCTTC. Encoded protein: CATYDRGGDYGYTF.

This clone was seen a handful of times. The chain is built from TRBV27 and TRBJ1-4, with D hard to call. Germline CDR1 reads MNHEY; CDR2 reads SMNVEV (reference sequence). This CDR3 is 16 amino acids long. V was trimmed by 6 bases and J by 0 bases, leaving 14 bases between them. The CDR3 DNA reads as TGTGCCAGCAGGAGGGAAGGGTCAGCAACTAATGAAAAACTGTTTTTT. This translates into CASRREGSATNEKLFF.

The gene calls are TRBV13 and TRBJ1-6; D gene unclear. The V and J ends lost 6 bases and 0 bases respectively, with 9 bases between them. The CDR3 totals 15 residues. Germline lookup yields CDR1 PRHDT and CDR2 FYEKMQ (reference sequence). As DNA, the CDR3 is TGTGCCAGCAGTTACCAAAGCTCCTATAATTCACCCCTCCACTTT. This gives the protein CASSYQSSYNSPLHF.

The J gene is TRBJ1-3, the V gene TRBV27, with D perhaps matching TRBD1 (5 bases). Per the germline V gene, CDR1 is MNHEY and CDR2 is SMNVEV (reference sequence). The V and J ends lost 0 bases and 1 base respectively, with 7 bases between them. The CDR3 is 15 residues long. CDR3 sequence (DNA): TGTGCCAGCAGTTTATCGAAGGGGTCTGGAAACACCATATATTTT. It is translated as CASSLSKGSGNTIYF.

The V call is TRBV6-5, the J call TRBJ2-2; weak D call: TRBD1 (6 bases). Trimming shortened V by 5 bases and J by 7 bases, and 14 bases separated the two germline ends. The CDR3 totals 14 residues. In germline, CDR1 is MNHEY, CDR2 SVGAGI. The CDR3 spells CASSRTGQGGELFF. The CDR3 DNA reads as TGTGCCAGCAGTCGTACAGGGCAGGGCGGGGAGCTGTTTTTT.

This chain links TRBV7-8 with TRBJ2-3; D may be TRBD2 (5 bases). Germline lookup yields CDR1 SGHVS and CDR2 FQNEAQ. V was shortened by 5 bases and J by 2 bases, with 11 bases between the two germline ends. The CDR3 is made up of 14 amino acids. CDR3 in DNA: TGTGCCAGCAGCCCCCAGGACTTCACAGATACGCAGTATTTT. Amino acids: CASSPQDFTDTQYF.

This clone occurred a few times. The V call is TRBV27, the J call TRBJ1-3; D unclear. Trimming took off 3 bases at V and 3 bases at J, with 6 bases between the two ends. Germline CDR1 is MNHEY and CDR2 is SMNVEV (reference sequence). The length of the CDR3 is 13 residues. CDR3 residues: CASSFTVGNTIYF. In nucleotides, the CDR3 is TGTGCCAGCAGTTTTACAGTTGGAAACACCATATATTTT.

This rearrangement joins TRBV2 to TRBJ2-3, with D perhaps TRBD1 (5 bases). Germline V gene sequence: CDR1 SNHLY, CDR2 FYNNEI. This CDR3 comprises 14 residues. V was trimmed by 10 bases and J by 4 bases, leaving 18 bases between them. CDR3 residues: CATQIQGQADTQYF. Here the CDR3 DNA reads TGTGCCACTCAGATCCAGGGTCAAGCAGATACGCAGTATTTT.

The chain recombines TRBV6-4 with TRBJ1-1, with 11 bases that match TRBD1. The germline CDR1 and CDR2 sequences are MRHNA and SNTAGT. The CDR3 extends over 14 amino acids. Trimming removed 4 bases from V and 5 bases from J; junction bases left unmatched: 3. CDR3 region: CASSAGTGGTEAFF. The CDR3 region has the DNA TGTGCCAGCAGTGCCGGGACAGGGGGTACTGAAGCTTTCTTT.

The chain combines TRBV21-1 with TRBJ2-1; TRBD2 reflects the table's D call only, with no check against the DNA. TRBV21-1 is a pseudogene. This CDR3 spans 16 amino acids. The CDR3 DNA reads TGTGCCAGCAGCAAAGTACTAGCGGGGGGCCGCAATGAGCAGTTCTTC. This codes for CASSKVLAGGRNEQFF.

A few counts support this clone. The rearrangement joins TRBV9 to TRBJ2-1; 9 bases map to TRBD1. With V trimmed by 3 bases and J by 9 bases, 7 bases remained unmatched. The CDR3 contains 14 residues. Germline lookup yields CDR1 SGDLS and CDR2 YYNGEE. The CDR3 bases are TGTGCCAGCAGCGCCGGGACAGGGTCCGGTGAGCAGTTCTTC. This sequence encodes CASSAGTGSGEQFF.

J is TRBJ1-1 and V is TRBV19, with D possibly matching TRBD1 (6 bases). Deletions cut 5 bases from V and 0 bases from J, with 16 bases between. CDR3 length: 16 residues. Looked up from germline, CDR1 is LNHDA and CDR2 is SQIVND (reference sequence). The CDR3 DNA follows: TGTGCCAGTAGTCCAACCCGACAGGTTTTGAACACTGAAGCTTTCTTT. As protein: CASSPTRQVLNTEAFF.

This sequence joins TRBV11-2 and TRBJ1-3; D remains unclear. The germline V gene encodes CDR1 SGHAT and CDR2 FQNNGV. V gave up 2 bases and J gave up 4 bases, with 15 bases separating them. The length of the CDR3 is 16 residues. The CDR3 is CASSLNPPNAGNTIYF. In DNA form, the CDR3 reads TGTGCCAGCAGCTTAAATCCGCCAAACGCGGGAAACACCATATATTTT.

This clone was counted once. The CDR3: CASSTFRSTGELFF. The CDR3 region has the DNA TGTGCCAGCAGTACGTTTCGGAGTACCGGGGAGCTGTTTTTT. This sequence joins TRBV6-5 and TRBJ2-2, with D hard to call. The CDR3 contains 14 residues. V lost 5 bases, J lost 5 bases, and 12 bases lay in between. Germline V gives CDR1 MNHEY, CDR2 SVGAGI.

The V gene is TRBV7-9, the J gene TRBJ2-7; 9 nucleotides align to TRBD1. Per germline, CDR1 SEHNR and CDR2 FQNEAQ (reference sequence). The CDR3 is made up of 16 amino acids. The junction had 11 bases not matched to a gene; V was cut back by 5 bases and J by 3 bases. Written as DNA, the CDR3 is TGTGCCAGCAGCGCGTACGGACAGGGGTATGGCTACGAGCAGTACTTC. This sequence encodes CASSAYGQGYGYEQYF.

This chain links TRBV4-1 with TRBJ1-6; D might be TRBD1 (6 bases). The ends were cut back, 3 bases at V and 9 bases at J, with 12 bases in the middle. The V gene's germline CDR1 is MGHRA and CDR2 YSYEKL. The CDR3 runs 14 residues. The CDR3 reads CASSQLTGGSPLHF. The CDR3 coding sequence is TGCGCCAGCAGCCAGTTGACAGGTGGTTCACCCCTCCACTTT.